Sequencing of this TCR beta chain was carried out in a study of T cells after yellow fever vaccination (dated by TCRdb to between 2018 and 2021). Broadly, across the study: Libraries from fractions with low cell numbers were prepared with the SMART-Seq v4 Ultra Low Input RNA kit. Blood was collected at multiple timepoints before and after primary and secondary immunization, and bulk PBMC replicates and cell subsets were isolated. Bulk TCR alpha and beta repertoires were sequenced longitudinally to track T-cell clones before and after primary and booster YFV17D yellow fever vaccination. Two healthy male donors, one aged 18 to 29 and one aged 30 to 40 years, made up the cohort.

From a lookup of the germline V gene, CDR1 and CDR2 are MGHRA and YSYEKL. The CDR3 covers 13 residues, taking in both the cysteine and the tryptophan. Only the CDR3 portion is preserved as DNA: 39 bases, with reading frame beginning at the first base. General study outcomes and caveats: The study included only a couple of donors, which limits how far the findings can be generalized. FACS-sorted repertoires could contain abundant contaminating clonotypes from the bulk population, so computational filtering was required. Compared with the primary T-cell response, the secondary T-cell response was weaker but faster, peaking on day 5 rather than day 15. A small share of clonotypes occurred in both CD4 and CD8 compartments, likely arising from convergent recombination. After the booster, most of the clones that had expanded following primary vaccination were detected again (roughly 96% of CD4 and roughly 88% of CD8), which suggests that memory was broadly maintained.

The reads were generated on an Illumina NovaSeq 6000. TCR cDNA was made using 5'RACE template switching, a step that added a universal primer site and unique molecular identifiers. Priming of cDNA synthesis was performed from both the TCR alpha and TCR beta constant segments. Libraries were amplified in two PCR steps, with sample barcodes and sequencing adapters added in the second step. Sequencing of libraries was done on Illumina HiSeq 2500 (2x100 bp) or NovaSeq (2x150 bp). As for the authors' bioinformatics: Reads were demultiplexed and collapsed into UMI consensus sequences with MIGEC, and V(D)J alignment was performed with MiXCR. Vaccine-responding clonotypes were identified with edgeR using replicate PBMC samples, with FDR below 0.01 and a log2 fold change above 5 up to day 15 being required. Bulk clonotypes were assigned CD4 or CD8 identity according to which sequenced CD4 or CD8 repertoire held them at higher abundance. The public reads were reanalyzed by TCRdb: fastp trimming at Q25, MiXCR alignment, in-frame beta chains only. Every CDR3 protein is listed once, alongside the most common genes and DNA of its rows. What appears here as the V and J calls and clone size reflects TCRdb's work, not the paper's. Recorded for this sample are fewer than 500,000 distinct CDR3 sequences; approximately 19% of them occurred a single time. Of the sample, 18% is held by the ten largest clones.

The sample's treatment or condition label, decoded: live attenuated yellow fever vaccine strain. At every blood-draw timepoint, two biological replicates of bulk PBMCs were collected. A standard Ficoll-Paque protocol was used to isolate PBMCs from peripheral blood. TriZol was used to extract RNA from bulk PBMCs, from CD4 and CD8 fractions, and from dextramer-positive and dextramer-negative fractions. On this clonotype: What this receptor recognizes is not known. One end of the junction varies from germline; a read error may be responsible.

The sequence joins TRBV4-1 to TRBJ2-3; TRBD2 matches 9 bases in the middle. The source is a man between 18 and 29 years old who received the YFV17D yellow fever vaccine. This specimen was PBMCs, taken before the yellow fever booster vaccination. The CDR3 here reads CASSQQVGGGEFW. The DNA sequence follows: TGCGCCAGCAGCCAACAAGTCGGCGGGGGGGAGTTTTGG.